The 20 T cell receptor beta chains below all came from one sample that was sequenced in a study of T cell responses to AZD1222 COVID-19 vaccine. Only in-frame clones appear in the TCRdb table, and some are missing; sequencing was by immunoSEQ multiplex PCR. Among roughly 97,000 clones listed, roughly 84% were seen once. Source: peripheral blood, taken on day 0 of AZD1222 vaccination. The receptors were gathered from an adult in good health.

This clone has only one observation. The rearrangement uses TRBV5-1 and TRBJ2-1, with a weak D call TRBD1 (5 bases). The length of the CDR3 is 16 residues. Germline values: CDR1 SGHRS, CDR2 YFSETQ. Trimming took 0 bases from V and 0 from J, leaving 10 bases between them. The CDR3 protein is CASSLEGSSSYNEQFF. CDR3 nucleotide sequence: TGCGCCAGCAGCTTGGAGGGGTCGAGCTCCTACAATGAGCAGTTCTTC. Full variable domain (outside the CDR3, taken from reference TRBV5-1 and TRBJ2-1): KAGVTQTPRYLIKTRGQQVTLSCSPISGHRSVSWYQQTPGQGLQFLFEYFSETQRNKGNFPGRFSGRQFSNSRSEMNVSTLELGDSALYLCASSLEGSSSYNEQFFGPGTRLTVL.

This clone has more than one count but fewer than ten. The V call is TRBV3-1 (or the pseudogene TRBV3-2), the J call TRBJ1-2; 9 bases agree with TRBD1. V was clipped by 3 bases and J by 4 bases; unmatched bases: 9. The germline gives CDR1 LGHDT, CDR2 YNNKEL (reference sequence). The CDR3 has 16 residues. The CDR3 DNA sequence: TGTGCCAGCAGCCAGGATACGACAGGGGGTCTCTATGGCTACACCTTC. As protein: CASSQDTTGGLYGYTF.

The chain carries TRBV19 and TRBJ1-6; 9 bases fit TRBD1. This CDR3 is built from 15 residues. Germline lookup yields CDR1 LNHDA and CDR2 SQIVND (reference sequence). Trimming cost V 6 bases and J 7 bases; bases outside gene matches: 7. CDR3 in DNA: TGTGCCAGTAGCCTTTCCGGGACAGGGAATTCACCCCTCCACTTT. Translation: CASSLSGTGNSPLHF.

This clone was counted between two and nine times. J is TRBJ1-3 and V is TRBV11-3, with D possibly TRBD1 on 6 matching bases. Germline loops: CDR1 SGHNT, CDR2 YENEEA. V lost 2 bases and J 0 bases, leaving 11 bases between the germline ends. The CDR3 has 16 amino acids. The CDR3 here is CASSLFVTGSGNTIYF. The CDR3 region has the DNA TGTGCCAGCAGCTTATTTGTGACAGGCTCTGGAAACACCATATATTTT.

This sequence joins TRBV28 and TRBJ2-5, with 8 bases lining up with TRBD2. V trimming: 4 bases; J trimming: 5 bases; junction bases outside the gene matches: 3. The CDR3 is made up of 13 amino acids. Germline V gives CDR1 MDHEN, CDR2 SYDVKM. This CDR3 is CASSSPGGETQYF. Here the CDR3 DNA reads TGTGCCAGCAGTTCCCCGGGGGGGGAGACCCAGTACTTC.

This clone was found once. The V and J genes are TRBV2 and TRBJ2-3, with TRBD2 identical over 7 bases. Germline CDR1 reads SNHLY; CDR2 reads FYNNEI. Unmatched junction bases numbered 8, after V lost 4 bases and J lost 4 bases. There are 15 residues in the CDR3. The CDR3 spells CASSVRTSLADTQYF. The CDR3 nucleotides read TGTGCCAGCAGTGTTAGGACTAGTTTGGCAGATACGCAGTATTTT.

The chain couples TRBV19 to TRBJ2-5; 9 nucleotides align to TRBD2. From germline, CDR1 is LNHDA and CDR2 SQIVND (reference sequence). The length of the CDR3 is 16 residues. V gave up 0 bases and J gave up 2 bases; unmatched junction bases: 4. The CDR3 spells CASSIDYSGGQETQYF. The CDR3 DNA sequence: TGTGCCAGTAGTATAGATTACAGCGGGGGGCAAGAGACCCAGTACTTC.

The chain links TRBV19 to TRBJ2-4; 10 positions match TRBD1. V lost 3 bases to trimming and J lost 7 bases; unmatched junction nucleotides: 6. Germline V gives CDR1 LNHDA, CDR2 SQIVND (reference sequence). The CDR3 contains 15 residues. The CDR3 spells CASSIGQGEWNIQYF. The CDR3 DNA sequence: TGTGCCAGTAGTATTGGACAGGGGGAATGGAACATTCAGTACTTC.

The V call is TRBV21-1, the J call TRBJ2-2; the table's D call TRBD2 went unverified against the DNA. TRBV21-1 is marked as a pseudogene. CDR3 length: 16 amino acids. The CDR3 region is CASSPPKRSSLGELFF. CDR3 coding DNA: TGTGCCAGCAGCCCCCCGAAAAGGTCTAGCCTCGGGGAGCTGTTTTTT.

In its sample, this clone was seen once. The chain recombines TRBV30 with TRBJ1-1; possible D gene TRBD1, 5 bases. The CDR3 covers 13 residues. Germline loops: CDR1 GTSNPN, CDR2 SVGIG (reference sequence). V gave up 0 bases and J gave up 6 bases, with 11 bases separating them. CDR3 nucleotides: TGTGCCTGGAGTGTAGGGGACGGGGCTGAAGCTTTCTTT. Amino acid sequence: CAWSVGDGAEAFF.

In its sample, this clone was seen a few times. The V gene is TRBV5-8, the J gene TRBJ2-7; 7 bases match TRBD1. V lost 4 bases to trimming and J lost 7 bases; unmatched junction nucleotides: 11. Germline CDR1 SGHTS, CDR2 YDEGEE. The length of the CDR3 is 14 residues. CDR3 sequence (DNA): TGTGCCAGCAGCCCTGGTTATCGACAGGGAGAGCAGTACTTC. It specifies CASSPGYRQGEQYF.

The chain combines TRBV5-4 with TRBJ1-1; D gene uncertain. Germline V gene lookup returns CDR1 SGHNT and CDR2 YYREEE (reference sequence). Between the trimmed V and J ends, which lost 4 bases and 4 bases, there was a span of 17 bases. This CDR3 contains 15 residues. In nucleotides, the CDR3 is TGTGCCAGCAGCCCGGGAGGACCTACATCCACTGAAGCTTTCTTT. The encoded protein is CASSPGGPTSTEAFF. Drawing the rest from reference TRBV5-4 and TRBJ1-1, the complete variable domain is ETGVTQSPTHLIKTRGQQVTLRCSSQSGHNTVSWYQQALGQGPQFIFQYYREEENGRGNFPPRFSGLQFPNYSSELNVNALELDDSALYLCASSPGGPTSTEAFFGQGTRLTVV.

This chain uses TRBV28 with TRBJ1-2, with TRBD1 as a possible D gene (6 bases). Germline CDR1 MDHEN, CDR2 SYDVKM. The CDR3 extends over 12 amino acids. V lost 6 bases, J lost 8 bases, and 13 bases lay in between. CDR3 sequence (DNA): TGTGCCAGCAGGGGGGCCCTATCCGGCTACACCTTC. Translating it yields CASRGALSGYTF.

This rearrangement joins TRBV18 to TRBJ1-2; D not certain. Trimming stripped 1 base from V and 7 bases from J, with 4 bases between. The CDR3 consists of 11 residues. CDR1 and CDR2 from the germline V gene are KGHSH and LQKENI. CDR3 amino acids: CASSPHSGYTF. Written as DNA, the CDR3 is TGTGCCAGCTCACCACATAGTGGCTACACCTTC. Full variable domain (outside the CDR3, taken from reference TRBV18 and TRBJ1-2): NAGVMQNPRHLVRRRGQEARLRCSPMKGHSHVYWYRQLPEEGLKFMVYLQKENIIDESGMPKERFSAEFPKEGPSILRIQQVVRGDSAAYFCASSPHSGYTFGSGTRLTVV.

The chain uses TRBV30 and TRBJ1-2; 9 bases agree with TRBD1. V lost 4 bases, J lost 5 bases, and 5 bases stayed unmatched. The V gene's germline CDR1 is GTSNPN and CDR2 SVGIG (reference sequence). The CDR3 extends over 13 amino acids. CDR3: CAWTTDRGYGYTF. The CDR3, as DNA: TGTGCCTGGACCACAGACAGGGGGTATGGCTACACCTTC. Full variable domain (remainder filled in from reference TRBV30 and TRBJ1-2): SQTIHQWPATLVQPVGSPLSLECTVEGTSNPNLYWYRQAAGRGLQLLFYSVGIGQISSEVPQNLSASRPQDRQFILSSKKLLLSDSGFYLCAWTTDRGYGYTFGSGTRLTVV.

This clone was found once. The CDR3 reads CASSLLQGPEDGEKLFF. The DNA for the CDR3 is TGTGCCAGCAGTTTATTGCAGGGCCCCGAGGATGGAGAAAAACTGTTTTTT. This chain joins TRBV28 and TRBJ1-4; D is possibly TRBD1 (5 bases). Trimming stripped 1 base from V and 8 bases from J, with 20 bases between. CDR3 length equals 17 residues. The V gene's germline CDR1 is MDHEN and CDR2 SYDVKM. The full variable domain, with the rest looked up from reference TRBV28 and TRBJ1-4, is DVKVTQSSRYLVKRTGEKVFLECVQDMDHENMFWYRQDPGLGLRLIYFSYDVKMKEKGDIPEGYSVSREKKERFSLILESASTNQTSMYLCASSLLQGPEDGEKLFFGSGTQLSVL.

The chain carries TRBV4-1 and TRBJ1-5; possible D gene TRBD1, 5 bases. Germline lookup yields CDR1 MGHRA and CDR2 YSYEKL. The CDR3 has 14 residues. Trimming left V 0 bases short and J 5 bases short, with 8 bases between. As DNA, the CDR3 is TGCGCCAGCAGCCAAGACAGGGATTATCAGCCCCAGCATTTT. It is translated as CASSQDRDYQPQHF.

V gene TRBV9 combines with J gene TRBJ1-6; unclear D gene. The CDR3 has 13 residues. Trimming shortened V by 7 bases and J by 7 bases, and 12 bases separated the two germline ends. Germline CDR1 is SGDLS and CDR2 is YYNGEE. CDR3 DNA: TGTGCCAGCTCACGGCAGGCGAATTCACCCCTCCACTTT. Translation gives CASSRQANSPLHF.

The V gene is TRBV5-6, the J gene TRBJ2-1; D is possibly TRBD2 (7 bases). Trimming stripped 0 bases from V and 2 bases from J, with 18 bases between. The CDR3 consists of 18 residues. Germline CDR1 and CDR2: SGHDT and YYEEEE. CDR3 residues: CASSLVGTGGLPYNEQFF. The CDR3 DNA reads TGTGCCAGCAGCTTGGTAGGAACCGGGGGGCTCCCCTACAATGAGCAGTTCTTC.

The chain has TRBV4-1 and TRBJ1-1; no firm D call. Trimming shortened V by 3 bases and J by 1 base, and 9 bases separated the two germline ends. This CDR3 contains 14 residues. Germline lookup yields CDR1 MGHRA and CDR2 YSYEKL. The CDR3 region is CASSHEPRNTEAFF. The CDR3 DNA is TGCGCCAGCAGCCATGAACCCCGGAACACTGAAGCTTTCTTT.